Listed below are T cell receptor beta chains from one sample, sequenced in a study of Graves' ophthalmopathy and Graves' hyperthyroidism. One entry per CDR3 protein, called by TCRdb with MiXCR from the multiplex PCR reads. The top ten hold roughly 5.8% of the sample, which has under 200,000 distinct CDR3 sequences, less than 45% seen once. The sequenced material came from peripheral blood. These receptor sequences come from a woman aged 40-49 years with Graves' ophthalmopathy. The conserved cysteine and the conserved F or W are not part of the CDR3 here. Each record gives: J gene, V gene, CDR3 protein.

TRBJ2-7 | TRBV6-2/TRBV6-3 | ASSYGGYGYEQY
TRBJ1-2 | TRBV12-3/TRBV12-4 | ASSLLGNYGYT
TRBJ2-5 | TRBV13 | ASSTRVIPLETQY
TRBJ1-2 | TRBV12-3/TRBV12-4 | ASSFVDDYGYT
TRBJ2-5 | TRBV27 | ASSLYPGQETQY
TRBJ1-1 | TRBV4-3 | ASSHDRGQMSTEAF
TRBJ1-1 | TRBV12-3/TRBV12-4 | ASSFWLRGDGEAF
TRBJ2-7 | TRBV12-3/TRBV12-4 | ASSNAPGSSYEQY
TRBJ2-4 | TRBV7-8 | ASSLSPGAKNIQY
TRBJ2-7 | TRBV6-2/TRBV6-3 | ASSLTSGPYEQY
TRBJ2-7 | TRBV27 | ASSLGAEKPYEQY
TRBJ2-7 | TRBV5-6 | ASSRMGVRDEQY
TRBJ2-7 | TRBV7-2 | ASSTSGPHEQY